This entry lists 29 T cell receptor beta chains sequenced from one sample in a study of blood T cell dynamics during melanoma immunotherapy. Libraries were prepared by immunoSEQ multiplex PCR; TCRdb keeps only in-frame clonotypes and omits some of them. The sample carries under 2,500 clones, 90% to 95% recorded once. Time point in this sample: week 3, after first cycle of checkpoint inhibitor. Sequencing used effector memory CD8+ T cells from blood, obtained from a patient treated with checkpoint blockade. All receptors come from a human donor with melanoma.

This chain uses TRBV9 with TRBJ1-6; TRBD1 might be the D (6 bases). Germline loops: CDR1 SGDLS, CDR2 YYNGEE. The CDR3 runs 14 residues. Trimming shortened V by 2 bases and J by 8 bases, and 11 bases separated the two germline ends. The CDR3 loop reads CASSVDGGDSPLHF. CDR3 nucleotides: TGTGCCAGCAGCGTTGACGGGGGCGATTCACCCCTCCACTTT. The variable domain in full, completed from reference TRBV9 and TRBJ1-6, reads DSGVTQTPKHLITATGQRVTLRCSPRSGDLSVYWYQQSLDQGLQFLIQYYNGEERAKGNILERFSAQQFPDLHSELNLSSLELGDSALYFCASSVDGGDSPLHFGNGTRLTVT.

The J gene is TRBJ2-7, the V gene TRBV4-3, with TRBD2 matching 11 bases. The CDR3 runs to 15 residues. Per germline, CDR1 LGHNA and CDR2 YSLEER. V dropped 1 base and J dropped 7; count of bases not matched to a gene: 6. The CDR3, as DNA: TGCGCCAGCAGCCAAGGGGCTAGCGGGAGGTGGGAGCAGTACTTC. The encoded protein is CASSQGASGRWEQYF.

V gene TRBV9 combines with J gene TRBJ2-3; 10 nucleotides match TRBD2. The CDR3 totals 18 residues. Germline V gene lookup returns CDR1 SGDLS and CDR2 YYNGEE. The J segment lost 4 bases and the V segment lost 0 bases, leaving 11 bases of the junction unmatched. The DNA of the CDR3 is TGTGCCAGCAGCGTAGCTGGGCTAGCGGGAGCCAAACCAGATACGCAGTATTTT. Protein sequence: CASSVAGLAGAKPDTQYF.

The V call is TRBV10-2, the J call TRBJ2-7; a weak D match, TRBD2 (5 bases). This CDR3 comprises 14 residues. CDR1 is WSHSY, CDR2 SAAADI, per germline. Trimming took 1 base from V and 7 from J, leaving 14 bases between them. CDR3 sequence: CASSEYTSRREQYF. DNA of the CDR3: TGCGCCAGCAGTGAGTACACTTCCCGGAGGGAGCAGTACTTC.

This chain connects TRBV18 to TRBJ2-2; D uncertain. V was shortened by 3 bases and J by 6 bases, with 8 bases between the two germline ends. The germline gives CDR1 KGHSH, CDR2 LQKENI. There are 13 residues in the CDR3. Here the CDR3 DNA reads TGTGCCAGCTCACCTGATGTTTCCGGGGAGCTGTTTTTT. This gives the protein CASSPDVSGELFF.

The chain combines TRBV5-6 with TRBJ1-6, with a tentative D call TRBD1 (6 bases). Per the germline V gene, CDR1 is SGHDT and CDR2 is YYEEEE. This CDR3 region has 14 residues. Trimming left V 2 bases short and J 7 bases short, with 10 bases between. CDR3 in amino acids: CASSFLQGNSPLHF. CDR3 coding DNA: TGTGCCAGCAGCTTTTTGCAGGGGAATTCACCCCTCCACTTT.

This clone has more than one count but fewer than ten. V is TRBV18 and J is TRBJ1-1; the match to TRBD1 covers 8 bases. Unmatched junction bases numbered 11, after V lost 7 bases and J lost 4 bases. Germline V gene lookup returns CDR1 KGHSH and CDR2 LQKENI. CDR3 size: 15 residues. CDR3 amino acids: CASFGTGPGGTEAFF. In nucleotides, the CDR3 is TGTGCCAGCTTCGGGACAGGACCTGGTGGCACTGAAGCTTTCTTT.

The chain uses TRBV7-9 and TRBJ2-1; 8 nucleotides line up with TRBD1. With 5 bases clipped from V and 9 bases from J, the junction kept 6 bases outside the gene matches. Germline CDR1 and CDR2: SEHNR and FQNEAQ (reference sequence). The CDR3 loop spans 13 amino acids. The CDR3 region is CASSTTGVVEQFF. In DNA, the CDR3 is TGTGCCAGCAGCACGACAGGGGTGGTTGAGCAGTTCTTC.

The CDR3 coding sequence is TGTGCCAGCACCCAAGGGAGGAGGGAGACCCAGTACTTC. Its translation: CASTQGRRETQYF. The V and J genes are TRBV7-9 and TRBJ2-5; the D gene is possibly TRBD2 (6 bases). The V gene's germline CDR1 is SEHNR and CDR2 FQNEAQ (reference sequence). This CDR3 has 13 amino acids. V was cut by 7 bases and J by 5 bases, with 14 bases left in between.

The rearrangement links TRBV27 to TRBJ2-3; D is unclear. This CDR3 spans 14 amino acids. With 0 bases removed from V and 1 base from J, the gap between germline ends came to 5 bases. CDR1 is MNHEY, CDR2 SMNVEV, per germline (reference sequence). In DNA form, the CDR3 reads TGTGCCAGCAGTTTATCGCCACGCACAGATACGCAGTATTTT. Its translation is CASSLSPRTDTQYF.

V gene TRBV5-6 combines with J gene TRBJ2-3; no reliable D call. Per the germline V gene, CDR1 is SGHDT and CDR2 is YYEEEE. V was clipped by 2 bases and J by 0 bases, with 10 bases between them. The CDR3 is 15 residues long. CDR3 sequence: CASSFGPSSTDTQYF. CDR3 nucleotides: TGTGCCAGCAGCTTCGGTCCATCTAGCACAGATACGCAGTATTTT.

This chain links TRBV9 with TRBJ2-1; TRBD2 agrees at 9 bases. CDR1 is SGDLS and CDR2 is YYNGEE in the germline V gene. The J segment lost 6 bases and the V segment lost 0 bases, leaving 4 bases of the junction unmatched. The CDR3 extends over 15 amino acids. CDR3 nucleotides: TGTGCCAGCAGCGTAGCTAGCGGGAATCTCAATGAGCAGTTCTTC. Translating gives CASSVASGNLNEQFF.

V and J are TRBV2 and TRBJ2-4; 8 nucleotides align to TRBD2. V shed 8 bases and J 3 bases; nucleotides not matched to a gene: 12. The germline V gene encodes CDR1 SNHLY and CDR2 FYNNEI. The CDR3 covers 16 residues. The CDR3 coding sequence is TGTGCCAGCCACCCCTCTAACGGGAGGGACAAAAACATTCAGTACTTC. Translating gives CASHPSNGRDKNIQYF.

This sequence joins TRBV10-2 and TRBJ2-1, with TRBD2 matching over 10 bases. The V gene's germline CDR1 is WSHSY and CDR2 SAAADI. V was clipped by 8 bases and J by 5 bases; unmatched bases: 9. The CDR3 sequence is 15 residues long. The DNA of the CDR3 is TGCGCCAGCCATACTAGCGGGAATATGGACAATGAGCAGTTCTTC. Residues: CASHTSGNMDNEQFF.

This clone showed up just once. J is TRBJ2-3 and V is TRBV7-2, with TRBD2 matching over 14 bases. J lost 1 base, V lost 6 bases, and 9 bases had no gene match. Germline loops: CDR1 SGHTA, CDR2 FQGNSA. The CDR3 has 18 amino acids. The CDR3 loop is CASSPRTSGRLGTDTQYF. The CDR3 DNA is TGTGCCAGCAGTCCACGGACTAGCGGGAGGTTGGGCACAGATACGCAGTATTTT. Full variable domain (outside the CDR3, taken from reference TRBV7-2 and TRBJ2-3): GAGVSQSPSNKVTEKGKDVELRCDPISGHTALYWYRQSLGQGLEFLIYFQGNSAPDKSGLPSDRFSAERTGGSVSTLTIQRTQQEDSAVYLCASSPRTSGRLGTDTQYFGPGTRLTVL.

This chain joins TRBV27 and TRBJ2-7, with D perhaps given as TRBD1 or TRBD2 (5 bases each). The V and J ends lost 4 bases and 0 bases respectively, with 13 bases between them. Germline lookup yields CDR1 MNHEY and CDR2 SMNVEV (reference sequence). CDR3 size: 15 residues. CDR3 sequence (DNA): TGTGCCAGCAGTTCACCGGGGCGAAGCTCCTACGAGCAGTACTTC. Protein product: CASSSPGRSSYEQYF.

In DNA form, the CDR3 reads TGTGCCAGCAGTGTAACCTACGAGCAGTACTTC. Translation: CASSVTYEQYF. The chain combines TRBV25-1 with TRBJ2-7; D not certain. The V and J ends lost 4 bases and 2 bases respectively, with 3 bases between them. This CDR3 contains 11 residues. In germline, CDR1 is MGHDK, CDR2 SYGVNS.

The CDR3, as DNA: TGTGCCAGCAGCTTCGGGGAGGGGGCTGAGCCCCAGCATTTT. This translates into CASSFGEGAEPQHF. This chain connects TRBV5-6 to TRBJ1-5; 7 bases match TRBD1. Germline V gives CDR1 SGHDT, CDR2 YYEEEE. J lost 8 bases, V lost 2 bases, and 7 bases had no gene match. The CDR3 has 14 amino acids.

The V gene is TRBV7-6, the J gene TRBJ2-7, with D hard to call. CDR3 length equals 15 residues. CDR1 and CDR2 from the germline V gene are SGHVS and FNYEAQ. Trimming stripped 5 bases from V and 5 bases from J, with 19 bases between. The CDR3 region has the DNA TGTGCCAGCAGCCCCAGGAGCGTCCCCTCTCACGAGCAGTACTTC. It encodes CASSPRSVPSHEQYF.

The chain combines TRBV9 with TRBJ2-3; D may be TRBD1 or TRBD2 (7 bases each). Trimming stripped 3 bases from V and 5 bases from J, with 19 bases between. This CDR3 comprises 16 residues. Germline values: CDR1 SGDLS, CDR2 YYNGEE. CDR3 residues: CASSARGRGTRDTQYF. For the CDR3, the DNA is TGTGCCAGCAGCGCAAGGGGGCGGGGGACCCGAGATACGCAGTATTTT. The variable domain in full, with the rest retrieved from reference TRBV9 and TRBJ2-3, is DSGVTQTPKHLITATGQRVTLRCSPRSGDLSVYWYQQSLDQGLQFLIQYYNGEERAKGNILERFSAQQFPDLHSELNLSSLELGDSALYFCASSARGRGTRDTQYFGPGTRLTVL.

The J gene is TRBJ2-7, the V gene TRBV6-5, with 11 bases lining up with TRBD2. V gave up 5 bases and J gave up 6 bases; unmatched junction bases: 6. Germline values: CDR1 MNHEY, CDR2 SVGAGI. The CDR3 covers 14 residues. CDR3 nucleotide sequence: TGTGCCAGCAGTCCCTGGACTAGCGGGTCCGAGCAGTACTTC. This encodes CASSPWTSGSEQYF.

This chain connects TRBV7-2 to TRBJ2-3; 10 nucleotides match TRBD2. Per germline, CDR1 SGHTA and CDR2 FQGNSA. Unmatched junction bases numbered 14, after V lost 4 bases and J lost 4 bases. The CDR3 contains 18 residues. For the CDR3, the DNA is TGTGCCAGCAGCTCACCGGGACTAGCGCTATCAAAAGCAGATACGCAGTATTTT. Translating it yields CASSSPGLALSKADTQYF.

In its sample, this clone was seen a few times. The CDR3: CASSWREGYEQYF. The DNA of the CDR3 is TGTGCCAGCAGCTGGCGGGAGGGATACGAGCAGTACTTC. The chain recombines TRBV7-3 with TRBJ2-7, with 9 nucleotides matching TRBD2. Germline lookup yields CDR1 SGHTA and CDR2 FQGTGA. This CDR3 spans 13 amino acids. J gave up 4 bases and V 4 bases, and 2 bases lay outside the gene matches.

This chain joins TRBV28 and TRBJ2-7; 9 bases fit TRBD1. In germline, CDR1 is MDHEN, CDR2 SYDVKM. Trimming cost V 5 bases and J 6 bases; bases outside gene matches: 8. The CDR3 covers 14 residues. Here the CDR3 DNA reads TGTGCCAGCAGTCTGGTGGGGACAGGGCTCGAGCAGTACTTC. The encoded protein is CASSLVGTGLEQYF. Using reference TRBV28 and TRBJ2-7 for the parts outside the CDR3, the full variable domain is DVKVTQSSRYLVKRTGEKVFLECVQDMDHENMFWYRQDPGLGLRLIYFSYDVKMKEKGDIPEGYSVSREKKERFSLILESASTNQTSMYLCASSLVGTGLEQYFGPGTRLTVT.

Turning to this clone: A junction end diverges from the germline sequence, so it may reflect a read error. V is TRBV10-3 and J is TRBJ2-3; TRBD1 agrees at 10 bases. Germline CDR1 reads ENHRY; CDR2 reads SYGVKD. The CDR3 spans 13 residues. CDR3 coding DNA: TGTGCCGTCAGGGGACAGGGGTTAGATACGCAGTATTTT. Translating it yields CAVRGQGLDTQYF.

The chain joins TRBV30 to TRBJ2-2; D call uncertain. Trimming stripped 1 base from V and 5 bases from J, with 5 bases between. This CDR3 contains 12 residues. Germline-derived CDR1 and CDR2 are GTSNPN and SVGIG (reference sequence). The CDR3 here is CAWSGGTGELFF. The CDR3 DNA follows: TGTGCCTGGAGTGGAGGTACCGGGGAGCTGTTTTTT.

The CDR3 region is CASSQPTRGFYEQYF. The CDR3 nucleotides read TGTGCCAGCAGCCAACCCACACGGGGCTTCTACGAGCAGTACTTC. This rearrangement joins TRBV27 to TRBJ2-7; D possibly uses TRBD1 or TRBD2 (5 bases each). The CDR3 covers 15 residues. Germline-derived CDR1 and CDR2 are MNHEY and SMNVEV (reference sequence). Trimming took 6 bases from V and 3 from J, leaving 18 bases between them.

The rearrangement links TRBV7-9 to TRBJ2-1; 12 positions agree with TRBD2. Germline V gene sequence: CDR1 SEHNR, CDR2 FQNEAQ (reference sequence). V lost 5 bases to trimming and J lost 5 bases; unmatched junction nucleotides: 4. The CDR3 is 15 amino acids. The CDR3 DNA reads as TGTGCCAGCAGCATATCTAGCGGGAGGGACAATGAGCAGTTCTTC. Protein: CASSISSGRDNEQFF.

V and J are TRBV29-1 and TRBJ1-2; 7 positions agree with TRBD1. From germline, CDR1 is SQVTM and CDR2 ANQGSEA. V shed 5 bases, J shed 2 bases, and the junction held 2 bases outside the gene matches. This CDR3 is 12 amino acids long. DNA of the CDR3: TGCAGCGTTACACAGGGGAACTATGGCTACACCTTC. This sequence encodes CSVTQGNYGYTF. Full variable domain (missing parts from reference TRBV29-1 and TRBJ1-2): SAVISQKPSRDICQRGTSLTIQCQVDSQVTMMFWYRQQPGQSLTLIATANQGSEATYESGFVIDKFPISRPNLTFSTLTVSNMSPEDSSIYLCSVTQGNYGYTFGSGTRLTVV.